One and the same sample provided the 20 T cell receptor beta chains below, sequenced in a study of T-cell reconstitution after alpha-beta-depleted transplantation in children. Construction of the TCRbeta library involved unique molecular identifiers. Via MiXCR, TCRdb re-called the PCR reads, giving one row per CDR3 protein. Of almost 500,000 distinct CDR3 sequences in the sample, around 13% are singletons; the top ten hold about 6%. The sequencing here drew on PBMCs from the stem cell graft donor, taken from the stem cell graft. Receptor source: a human donor who donated a stem cell graft to a child with combined immunodeficiency.

This rearrangement joins TRBV28 to TRBJ1-1, with 10 nucleotides matching TRBD1. V gave up 2 bases and J gave up 4 bases; unmatched junction bases: 10. The CDR3 runs to 17 residues. Germline values: CDR1 MDHEN, CDR2 SYDVKM. CDR3 in amino acids: CASSLIVDRGLGTEAFF. CDR3 sequence (DNA): TGTGCCAGCAGTTTAATCGTCGACAGGGGGCTAGGCACTGAAGCTTTCTTT.

The gene calls are TRBV5-1 and TRBJ1-6; the D gene is possibly TRBD1 (5 bases). Trimming took off 1 base at V and 7 bases at J, with 9 bases between the two ends. Per the germline V gene, CDR1 is SGHRS and CDR2 is YFSETQ. There are 14 residues in the CDR3. The DNA for the CDR3 is TGCGCCAGCAGCTTGAGGGGACCCAATTCACCCCTCCACTTT. It codes for CASSLRGPNSPLHF. Supplemented by reference TRBV5-1 and TRBJ1-6, the full variable domain reads KAGVTQTPRYLIKTRGQQVTLSCSPISGHRSVSWYQQTPGQGLQFLFEYFSETQRNKGNFPGRFSGRQFSNSRSEMNVSTLELGDSALYLCASSLRGPNSPLHFGNGTRLTVT.

This clonotype has at least ten counts. The rearrangement links TRBV7-7 to TRBJ2-7; D tentatively fits TRBD1 or TRBD2 (5 bases each). Trimming shortened V by 5 bases and J by 0 bases, and 11 bases separated the two germline ends. This CDR3 is built from 14 residues. The germline CDR1 and CDR2 sequences are SSHAT and FNYEAQ (reference sequence). CDR3 DNA: TGTGCCAGCAGCCGGGACCGAACCTCCTACGAGCAGTACTTC. Protein: CASSRDRTSYEQYF.

The sample holds many counts of this clonotype. This chain joins TRBV20-1 and TRBJ1-1; TRBD1 matches 7 bases. Germline CDR1 is DFQATT and CDR2 is SNEGSKA (reference sequence). The length of the CDR3 is 13 residues. V shed 5 bases and J 1 base; nucleotides not matched to a gene: 4. In nucleotides, the CDR3 is TGCAGTGCTGACCGGGACAGGAACACTGAAGCTTTCTTT. Amino acids: CSADRDRNTEAFF.

This clonotype was counted many times. The chain carries TRBV25-1 and TRBJ2-7, with TRBD2 matching 14 bases. The CDR3 spans 15 residues. Germline values: CDR1 MGHDK, CDR2 SYGVNS. V trimming: 4 bases; J trimming: 11 bases; junction bases outside the gene matches: 10. The CDR3 DNA is TGTGCCAGCAGTGCGCCGGGACTAGCGGGGGCCCAGGAGTACTTC. This codes for CASSAPGLAGAQEYF.

At least ten counts were recorded for this clonotype. The rearrangement uses TRBV10-3 and TRBJ2-2, with D possibly matching TRBD2 (6 bases). Germline V CDR1 and CDR2: ENHRY, SYGVKD. This CDR3 comprises 14 residues. Trimming shortened V by 7 bases and J by 3 bases, and 12 bases separated the two germline ends. The CDR3 DNA reads as TGTGCCATCAAGGCGGGAAGGGACACCGGGGAGCTGTTTTTT. Translation gives CAIKAGRDTGELFF.

The V call is TRBV7-3, the J call TRBJ2-3; TRBD2 matches 7 bases. The germline V gene encodes CDR1 SGHTA and CDR2 FQGTGA. The CDR3 is made up of 16 amino acids. Trimming took 5 bases from V and 2 from J; bases not matched to a gene: 10. The CDR3 region has the DNA TGTGCCAGCAGCCTCTGGGAGCGGGGAACCACAGATACGCAGTATTTT. Its protein product is CASSLWERGTTDTQYF.

Ten or more counts support this clonotype. V gene TRBV2 combines with J gene TRBJ2-7, with D uncertain. The CDR3 runs 12 residues. Germline V gene lookup returns CDR1 SNHLY and CDR2 FYNNEI. Trimming removed 2 bases at V and 3 bases at J, with 5 bases between. CDR3 region: CASSERFYEQYF. Written as DNA, the CDR3 is TGTGCCAGCAGTGAACGGTTCTACGAGCAGTACTTC.

The genes are TRBV7-8 and TRBJ2-1, with no clear D. V lost 3 bases and J lost 0, with 12 bases in between. The CDR3 consists of 16 residues. Germline-derived CDR1 and CDR2 are SGHVS and FQNEAQ. CDR3 DNA: TGTGCCAGCAGCTTTGGGGATTGGGGCTCCTACAATGAGCAGTTCTTC. Encoded protein: CASSFGDWGSYNEQFF.

DNA of the CDR3: TGTGCCAGCAGGATAGGACTAGCGGGAGGATACAATGAGCAGTTCTTC. Encoded protein: CASRIGLAGGYNEQFF. This sequence joins TRBV2 and TRBJ2-1, with TRBD2 identical over 14 bases. This CDR3 region has 16 residues. Trimming took 6 bases from V and 4 from J; bases not matched to a gene: 5. Germline V CDR1 and CDR2: SNHLY, FYNNEI. Complete variable domain (other parts from reference TRBV2 and TRBJ2-1): EPEVTQTPSHQVTQMGQEVILRCVPISNHLYFYWYRQILGQKVEFLVSFYNNEISEKSEIFDDQFSVERPDGSNFTLKIRSTKLEDSAMYFCASRIGLAGGYNEQFFGPGTRLTVL.

The genes are TRBV29-1 and TRBJ1-1; TRBD1 aligns across 8 bases. The CDR3 covers 14 residues. Trimming removed 8 bases from V and 0 bases from J; junction bases left unmatched: 8. Germline-derived CDR1 and CDR2 are SQVTM and ANQGSEA. In DNA form, the CDR3 reads TGCAGCTCATCCCGGGACAGGATGAACACTGAAGCTTTCTTT. As protein: CSSSRDRMNTEAFF.

This clonotype was detected ten times or more. The chain carries TRBV6-1 and TRBJ2-1, with TRBD1 as a possible D gene (6 bases). Germline-derived CDR1 and CDR2 are MNHNS and SASEGT. V was cut by 4 bases and J by 1 base, with 11 bases left in between. This CDR3 comprises 15 residues. In DNA form, the CDR3 reads TGTGCCAGCAGTGGAGAGACAGGTTCCTACAATGAGCAGTTCTTC. Its translation: CASSGETGSYNEQFF.

This chain links TRBV20-1 with TRBJ2-1, with 14 bases identical to TRBD2. CDR3 length: 15 amino acids. CDR1 and CDR2 from the germline V gene are DFQATT and SNEGSKA (reference sequence). Trimming at V came to 6 bases and at J to 3 bases, leaving 4 bases not matched to a gene. Here the CDR3 DNA reads TGCAGTGCCAGACTAGCGGGAGGGTACTACAATGAGCAGTTCTTC. It yields the protein CSARLAGGYYNEQFF.

Here the CDR3 reads CASSPGRYTDTQYF. For the CDR3, the DNA is TGTGCCAGCAGCCCGGGACGGTACACAGATACGCAGTATTTT. The genes are TRBV12-3 or TRBV12-4 and TRBJ2-3; perhaps D is TRBD1 or TRBD2 (5 bases each). Trimming pared 6 bases from V and 2 bases from J, leaving 12 bases between. There are 14 residues in the CDR3.

The CDR3 DNA sequence: TGTGCCAGCAGCTTAGATCCCAGGACCCAGTACTTC. This gives the protein CASSLDPRTQYF. The chain couples TRBV11-2 to TRBJ2-5, with D unclear. From germline, CDR1 is SGHAT and CDR2 FQNNGV. V was clipped by 0 bases and J by 7 bases, with 6 bases between them. This CDR3 has 12 amino acids. Complete variable domain (other parts from reference TRBV11-2 and TRBJ2-5): EAGVAQSPRYKIIEKRQSVAFWCNPISGHATLYWYQQILGQGPKLLIQFQNNGVVDDSQLPKDRFSAERLKGVDSTLKIQPAKLEDSAVYLCASSLDPRTQYFGPGTRLLVL.

This clonotype was seen many times. The chain is built from TRBV25-1 and TRBJ2-3; D could derive from TRBD1 or TRBD2 (5 bases each). CDR1 is MGHDK, CDR2 SYGVNS, per germline. Deletions cut 3 bases from V and 2 bases from J, with 12 bases between. The CDR3 contains 15 residues. CDR3 coding DNA: TGTGCCAGCAGTGATTCCGGGACCTCCACAGATACGCAGTATTTT. This encodes CASSDSGTSTDTQYF. The whole variable domain, remainder taken from reference TRBV25-1 and TRBJ2-3, is EADIYQTPRYLVIGTGKKITLECSQTMGHDKMYWYQQDPGMELHLIHYSYGVNSTEKGDLSSESTVSRIRTEHFPLTLESARPSHTSQYLCASSDSGTSTDTQYFGPGTRLTVL.

The genes are TRBV6-1 and TRBJ2-7, with 9 nucleotides matching TRBD1. After removal of 5 bases from V and 3 bases from J, the junction contained 5 bases not matched to a gene. The CDR3 runs 14 residues. Germline lookup yields CDR1 MNHNS and CDR2 SASEGT. CDR3 sequence reads: CASSTLGQGYEQYF. In DNA form, the CDR3 reads TGTGCCAGCAGTACCTTGGGACAGGGCTACGAGCAGTACTTC.

The sample holds a few counts of this clonotype. The chain employs TRBV12-3 or TRBV12-4 and TRBJ2-7, with TRBD1 matching 12 bases. Trimming at V came to 5 bases and at J to 4 bases, leaving 9 bases not matched to a gene. This CDR3 is 16 amino acids long. The CDR3 sequence: CASSPGDRGRRYEQYF. CDR3 sequence (DNA): TGTGCCAGCAGTCCGGGGGACAGGGGGCGGAGGTACGAGCAGTACTTC.

This clonotype was picked up many times. This chain connects TRBV4-3 to TRBJ1-1; D unclear. V was cut by 2 bases and J by 3 bases, with 13 bases left in between. CDR3 length: 15 residues. Germline V gene data show CDR1 as LGHNA and CDR2 as YSLEER. DNA for the CDR3: TGCGCCAGCAGCCAACACACCAAGGGAGACACTGAAGCTTTCTTT. It codes for CASSQHTKGDTEAFF.

This clonotype was detected a few times. The CDR3 reads CASSQPPGQGALPSDTQYF. CDR3 coding DNA: TGCGCCAGCAGCCAACCTCCGGGACAGGGGGCCTTACCCTCAGATACGCAGTATTTT. The V gene is TRBV4-1, the J gene TRBJ2-3; 12 bases fit TRBD1. The CDR3 extends over 19 amino acids. V shed 2 bases, J shed 4 bases, and the junction held 13 bases outside the gene matches. CDR1 and CDR2 (germline): MGHRA, YSYEKL.